The clone carrying this TCR beta chain was seen many times. Its target is not known. TCRdb ran MiXCR on the RACE reads and lists one entry per CDR3 protein. The table has 350,000 to 450,000 distinct CDR3 sequences, roughly 5% seen once. The data stem from a study of human T cells and chemical hapten exposure. Study in general: Diphenylcyclopropenone, dosed weekly to the scalp, was given to patients throughout the approximately 22-week study. Read at 6 days, the patch tests placed 0.01% DPC on the upper back.

This CDR3 comprises 13 residues. V lost 6 bases to trimming and J lost 1 base, with 9 bases between them. Per the germline V gene, CDR1 is ENHRY and CDR2 is SYGVKD. Regarding time point: pre-sensitization, week 0. Treatment reported: therapeutic diphenylcyclopropenone sensitization with weekly scalp DPC. Extraction of total RNA was performed on unfractionated whole blood. General study points: Alopecia was present in the donors, so their immune response may differ from healthy people's.

The sample consisted of whole blood, taken in connection with sensitization to the hapten diphenylcyclopropenone (DPC). V and J are TRBV10-3 and TRBJ2-5; TRBD2 might be the D (7 bases). The receptor's source is a woman in her 50s with alopecia areata. Some clones in this sample may be carry-over from other donors' samples. The CDR3 spells CAIRGGAQETQYF. CDR3 bases: TGTGCCATCAGAGGGGGGGCCCAAGAGACCCAGTACTTC.